The next 20 T cell receptor beta chains were all read from a single sample in a study of blood T cell repertoires in COVID-19. TCRdb keeps only in-frame clones here, not all; method: immunoSEQ multiplex PCR. In the table there are around 170,000 clones, 80% of which are singletons. Sample: PBMCs or T cells enriched from blood (not recorded which). The receptors here all came from a man between 60 and 75 years old who had been exposed to COVID-19.

The V gene is TRBV6-4, the J gene TRBJ1-1, with a tentative D call TRBD1 (6 bases). This CDR3 region has 13 residues. Trimming cost V 6 bases and J 0 bases, with 8 bases left between them. Per the germline V gene, CDR1 is MRHNA and CDR2 is SNTAGT. CDR3 sequence (DNA): TGTGCCAGCAGACAGGGTTTGAACACTGAAGCTTTCTTT. It yields the protein CASRQGLNTEAFF.

The chain is built from TRBV19 and TRBJ1-5, with TRBD1 identical over 10 bases. Looked up from germline, CDR1 is LNHDA and CDR2 is SQIVND (reference sequence). The CDR3 loop spans 18 amino acids. V shed 5 bases, J shed 2 bases, and the junction held 12 bases outside the gene matches. The CDR3: CASSRPGQGSSGNQPQHF. CDR3 in DNA: TGTGCCAGTAGTCGCCCGGGACAGGGGTCTTCAGGCAATCAGCCCCAGCATTTT.

This chain uses TRBV6-5 with TRBJ2-7, with D possibly TRBD2 on 5 matching bases. V shed 8 bases and J shed 4 bases, with 12 bases lying between them. Germline V gene data show CDR1 as MNHEY and CDR2 as SVGAGI. This CDR3 contains 12 residues. CDR3 loop: CASATIGYEQYF. The CDR3 nucleotides are TGTGCCAGCGCGACTATAGGTTACGAGCAGTACTTC.

This chain uses TRBV29-1 with TRBJ1-2; D possibly corresponds to TRBD1 (6 bases). The CDR3 contains 12 residues. Per the germline V gene, CDR1 is SQVTM and CDR2 is ANQGSEA. V was cut by 3 bases and J by 5 bases, with 10 bases left in between. CDR3 DNA sequence: TGCAGCGTTGACGCAGGGGTTTATGGCTACACCTTC. Its protein is CSVDAGVYGYTF.

The rearrangement uses TRBV6-6 and TRBJ2-1; 12 bases fit TRBD1. Per the germline V gene, CDR1 is MNHNY and CDR2 is SVGAGI (reference sequence). CDR3 length: 15 residues. Germline trimming cut 5 bases from V and 8 bases from J; bases unmatched to any gene: 7. CDR3 region: CASSTGQGANHEQFF. As DNA, the CDR3 is TGTGCCAGCAGTACGGGACAGGGGGCGAATCATGAGCAGTTCTTC.

This clone has only a few counts. J is TRBJ2-7 and V is TRBV29-1; 11 bases agree with TRBD2. Germline V gene data show CDR1 as SQVTM and CDR2 as ANQGSEA. There are 13 residues in the CDR3. V shed 5 bases, J shed 0 bases, and the junction held 0 bases outside the gene matches. The CDR3 region is CSVTSGSSYEQYF. The CDR3 nucleotides are TGCAGCGTTACTAGCGGGAGCTCCTACGAGCAGTACTTC.

This chain uses TRBV28 with TRBJ2-3; 10 bases map to TRBD2. The CDR3 length is 15 residues. Germline V CDR1 and CDR2: MDHEN, SYDVKM. Unmatched junction bases numbered 4, after V lost 5 bases and J lost 2 bases. CDR3 in amino acids: CASSTSGRATDTQYF. The CDR3 DNA sequence: TGTGCCAGCAGTACCAGCGGGAGGGCCACAGATACGCAGTATTTT.

J is TRBJ2-5 and V is TRBV10-3; D perhaps matches TRBD2 (6 bases). The CDR3 is 16 amino acids. V was clipped by 0 bases and J by 4 bases, with 15 bases between them. Germline V CDR1 and CDR2: ENHRY, SYGVKD. CDR3 nucleotide sequence: TGTGCCATCAGTGAGTCGGGGGGAAGAACGGGAGAGACCCAGTACTTC. Its protein is CAISESGGRTGETQYF.

V usage is TRBV5-1 and J usage is TRBJ2-3; tentatively, D is TRBD1 (5 bases). Germline V gives CDR1 SGHRS, CDR2 YFSETQ. V lost 5 bases and J 5 bases, leaving 15 bases between the germline ends. The CDR3 extends over 14 amino acids. The CDR3 here is CASRGAALGDTQYF. The CDR3 DNA is TGCGCCAGCAGAGGGGCTGCGCTGGGAGATACGCAGTATTTT.

This chain connects TRBV29-1 to TRBJ1-1; 9 nucleotides agree with TRBD1. This CDR3 comprises 13 residues. Germline CDR1 is SQVTM and CDR2 is ANQGSEA. The junction had 6 bases not matched to a gene; V was cut back by 6 bases and J by 4 bases. CDR3 DNA: TGCAGCGTCGGACAGGGGCTGGGCACTGAAGCTTTCTTT. It codes for CSVGQGLGTEAFF. The full variable domain, in which reference TRBV29-1 and TRBJ1-1 provide the parts outside the CDR3, is SAVISQKPSRDICQRGTSLTIQCQVDSQVTMMFWYRQQPGQSLTLIATANQGSEATYESGFVIDKFPISRPNLTFSTLTVSNMSPEDSSIYLCSVGQGLGTEAFFGQGTRLTVV.

This chain joins TRBV7-2 and TRBJ1-2, with D possibly TRBD1 on 5 matching bases. This CDR3 comprises 13 residues. V lost 7 bases and J 4 bases, leaving 13 bases between the germline ends. Per germline, CDR1 SGHTA and CDR2 FQGNSA. CDR3 DNA: TGTGCCAGCACCTTGGGGGGAGCCTATGGCTACACCTTC. Translating gives CASTLGGAYGYTF.

The DNA for the CDR3 is TGTGCCAGCAGCCTTAGTGTAGGACTCACCCGCAGGGGCTACACCTTC. Protein: CASSLSVGLTRRGYTF. This chain connects TRBV5-6 to TRBJ1-2; D not resolved. The CDR3 is 16 amino acids. CDR1 SGHDT and CDR2 YYEEEE come from the germline V gene. Between the trimmed V and J ends, which lost 4 bases and 8 bases, there was a span of 24 bases.

The genes are TRBV3-1 (or the pseudogene TRBV3-2) and TRBJ1-4, with D possibly matching TRBD1 (6 bases). V lost 1 base to trimming and J lost 7 bases, with 10 bases between them. Looked up from germline, CDR1 is LGHDT and CDR2 is YNNKEL (reference sequence). The CDR3 loop spans 14 amino acids. Written as DNA, the CDR3 is TGTGCCAGCAGCCAAGCCAGGGGAAGTGAAAAACTGTTTTTT. Its translation: CASSQARGSEKLFF.

The genes are TRBV4-3 and TRBJ2-5; 9 bases match TRBD2. Germline trimming cut 4 bases from V and 4 bases from J; bases unmatched to any gene: 10. The CDR3 is 16 residues long. Germline CDR1 LGHNA, CDR2 YSLEER. The CDR3 sequence is CASSPGVAGVGETQYF. CDR3 in DNA: TGCGCCAGCAGCCCCGGGGTAGCGGGAGTTGGAGAGACCCAGTACTTC.

The CDR3 sequence: CASSFGSQPQHF. The DNA for the CDR3 is TGTGCCAGCAGCTTCGGTAGTCAGCCCCAGCATTTT. This chain links TRBV7-2 with TRBJ1-5; D gene uncertain. This CDR3 comprises 12 residues. Germline V gives CDR1 SGHTA, CDR2 FQGNSA. The V and J ends lost 3 bases and 6 bases respectively, with 6 bases between them.

The V call is TRBV5-5, the J call TRBJ2-3; 11 bases fit TRBD2. The trim removed 0 bases at V and 0 bases at J, leaving 0 bases unmatched. CDR1 and CDR2 from the germline V gene are SGHKS and YYEKEE (reference sequence). The CDR3 covers 16 residues. CDR3 bases: TGTGCCAGCAGCTTGGGACTAGCGGGGAGCACAGATACGCAGTATTTT. Protein sequence: CASSLGLAGSTDTQYF.

This chain joins TRBV2 and TRBJ2-1, with TRBD1 matching over 9 bases. The CDR3 spans 16 residues. With 1 base clipped from V and 4 bases from J, the junction kept 5 bases outside the gene matches. Germline V gene data show CDR1 as SNHLY and CDR2 as FYNNEI. CDR3 sequence: CASSEGLGQGYNEQFF. The CDR3 DNA reads as TGTGCCAGCAGTGAAGGGTTGGGACAGGGATACAATGAGCAGTTCTTC.

The V gene is TRBV5-1, the J gene TRBJ1-3; D remains unclear. The CDR3 runs 16 residues. V lost 3 bases, J lost 0 bases, and 13 bases lay in between. Germline lookup yields CDR1 SGHRS and CDR2 YFSETQ. The DNA for the CDR3 is TGCGCCAGCAGCTCAGCCAGACTCATCTCTGGAAACACCATATATTTT. Its protein product is CASSSARLISGNTIYF.

The V gene is TRBV4-2, the J gene TRBJ2-2; TRBD2 agrees at 9 bases. The CDR3 runs 16 residues. V was pared by 2 bases and J by 0 bases, with 1 base of the junction left unmatched. Germline-derived CDR1 and CDR2 are LGHNA and YNFKEQ. The CDR3: CASSQIAGANTGELFF. The CDR3 DNA reads as TGTGCCAGCAGCCAAATAGCGGGAGCGAACACCGGGGAGCTGTTTTTT.

The chain combines TRBV20-1 with TRBJ2-7, with no clear D. Trimming pared 3 bases from V and 6 bases from J, leaving 12 bases between. Looked up from germline, CDR1 is DFQATT and CDR2 is SNEGSKA (reference sequence). The CDR3 consists of 12 residues. CDR3 bases: TGCAGTGCTAGTTTTGCCCGGGTCGAGCAGTACTTC. It encodes CSASFARVEQYF.